The clone carrying this TCR beta chain was observed a few times. Antigen unknown. This specimen comes from a study of response to subunit inactivated influenza vaccine. Study-wide results and limits: Few new T cells, the authors suggested, are recruited by each seasonal influenza vaccination.

TCRdb re-called the RT-PCR reads with MiXCR, one entry per CDR3 protein. The sample records 500,000 to 600,000 distinct CDR3 sequences, about 8% being singletons. V lost 2 bases and J lost 5, with 6 bases in between. The CDR3 is 13 amino acids. Per the germline V gene, CDR1 is MNHNS and CDR2 is SASEGT. This chain joins TRBV6-1 and TRBJ1-4; D gene unclear. The sequence came from a man aged 45-69 years who received an inactivated influenza vaccine. Source: PBMCs from blood, taken 23 to 25 months after vaccination. The CDR3 protein is CASSERKNEKLFF. The CDR3 DNA follows: TGTGCCAGCAGTGAACGAAAGAATGAAAAACTGTTTTTT.